The source of this TCR beta chain is a study of blood T cells in healthy people across ages (dated by TCRdb to between 2014 and 2017). About the investigation overall: In model experiments, template switching captured roughly one uniquely barcoded TCR beta cDNA molecule for every two T cells. Using deep sequencing normalized with unique cDNA molecular identifiers, the study measured how TCR beta repertoire diversity changes with age. Four age groups were formed from the donors: young (average roughly 16 years), middle-aged (approximately 41), aged (under 70) and long-lived (82). Donors of different ages were randomly distributed across sequencing lanes to avoid experimental bias. Two additional independent replicas of 1 million unique cDNA reads from the same blood draw were analyzed for two donors (one aged 18 to 30 and one aged 80 or older).

The 39 donors, aged about 6 to 90 years, were systemically healthy Caucasian individuals from Russia. About 9.6 milliliters of peripheral blood were collected from each donor into EDTA-treated Vacutainer tubes. Ficoll-Paque density-gradient centrifugation was used to isolate PBMCs, with at least 6 million obtained per sample. Total RNA, at least 6 micrograms per sample, was extracted from PBMCs with Trizol reagent. Naive CD45RAhigh/CD27high T cell percentages were measured by flow cytometry on a PBMC aliquot from every donor. Study-wide conclusions, independent of this receptor: Estimates of total diversity based on one million sequenced T cells were regarded as lower bounds and as underestimates. Observed TCR beta diversity correlated strongly with the percentage of naive T cells measured by flow cytometry. Since profiling was done on bulk unsorted PBMCs, naive and antigen-experienced compartments could not be conclusively compared. Because the CMV infection status of the donors was unknown, age-related changes in expanded clonotypes may potentially have been confounded. The long-lived group showed more naive CD4+ T cells, fewer expanded clones and increased TCR diversity than the aged group, suggesting age selection. Observed TCR beta diversity per million T cells fell roughly linearly with age, and a significant reduction was already apparent by age about 38.

Library creation used 5' RACE. The reads were generated on an Illumina HiSeq 2500. The second PCR ran for about 7 to 11 cycles and used a J-beta primer mix along with a sample-barcoded 5' primer. A unique molecular identifier was introduced onto each TCR beta cDNA molecule by a template-switch 5' adaptor carrying 12 random nucleotides. At least 2.5 million CDR3-containing paired-end reads were obtained from each sample. First-strand cDNA was synthesized from all RNA with the Mint cDNA synthesis kit, primed by a TRBC-specific oligonucleotide. Following uracil-DNA glycosylase treatment, all cDNA underwent a first 18-cycle PCR with the universal primers M1SS and BC2_uni_R. The study's own analysis went as follows. Normalization of each sample was performed by random selection of 1 million high-quality reads, each carrying a distinct molecular identifier. Reads with shared molecular identifiers were discarded instead of being binned into consensus sequences. MiTCR, set to a Q25 quality threshold and the strictest error-elimination algorithm, was used for CDR3 identification, clonotype clustering and error correction. A nonparametric unseen species model with Euler transformation was used to estimate lower-bound total TCR beta diversity. In-frame beta chains were kept once TCRdb had trimmed the public reads at Q25 with fastp and called clones with MiXCR. CDR3 protein duplicates are merged, each entry listing the most common genes and DNA. It is TCRdb's table, rather than the study itself, that gives the V and J calls and clone size. The sample table shows 800,000 or so distinct CDR3 sequences, and approximately 65% are seen once. The top ten hold about 30% of the sample.

V is reduced by 0 bases and J by 2 bases, leaving a spacing of 10 bases between them. The germline V gene yields SGHRS for CDR1 and YFSETQ for CDR2. The CDR3, cysteine through phenylalanine, is 15 amino acids long. Left in the record is the CDR3 DNA by itself, 45 bases read in frame from the first base. With respect to this clonotype: This clone's antigen is unknown. Base qualities are not at hand, and no much larger clone is one base apart.

This TCR came from a man between 25 and 39 years old in good health. This receptor chain uses TRBV5-1 and TRBJ2-3, with TRBD2 tentatively as D gene (5 bases match). The sequencing sample was made of blood. The CDR3 has the sequence CASSLGWTATDTQYF. The base sequence is TGCGCCAGCAGCTTGGGTTGGACTGCCACAGATACGCAGTATTTT.